These T cell receptor beta chains were read from a single sample in a study of shared clonotypes between healthy human individuals. Sequenced by immunoSEQ multiplex PCR; TCRdb stores in-frame clones only, minus some. The sample yields nearly 1,000,000 clones, 76% seen once. Material: memory CD4+ T cells sorted from blood. All receptors derive from a man aged 18 to 35 in good health. Both conserved end residues are part of each CDR3. D genes are given only for firm matches. Clone size is not always given. Where it is, it says once, few, many or a class for expanded clones.

D gene	J gene	V gene	clone size	CDR3 DNA	CDR3 protein
-	TRBJ2-2	TRBV6-4	-	TGTGCCAGCAGTGAACAGGGAAACACCGGGGAGCTGTTTTTT	CASSEQGNTGELFF
-	TRBJ2-3	TRBV5-4	-	TGTGCCAGCAGCCTAGGACTTGCCCGCACAGATACGCAGTATTTT	CASSLGLARTDTQYF
-	TRBJ1-5	TRBV19	few	TGTGCCAGTAGTATACAGGCAGGGAGTAGCAATCAGCCCCAGCATTTT	CASSIQAGSSNQPQHF
TRBD2	TRBJ2-1	TRBV29-1	-	TGCAGCGGAACTAGCGGAGCGTACAATGAGCAGTTCTTC	CSGTSGAYNEQFF
-	TRBJ1-6	TRBV30	-	TGTGCCTGGGTCGGGAGCCTTCAAAATTCACCCCTCCACTTT	CAWVGSLQNSPLHF
TRBD1	TRBJ1-4	TRBV4-3	-	TGCGCCAGCAGCCAAGGCGAGGGGGCACGTGAAAAACTGTTTTTT	CASSQGEGAREKLFF
-	TRBJ1-1	TRBV6-5	-	TGTGCCAGCAGTAGGAACGGGAACACTGAAGCTTTCTTT	CASSRNGNTEAFF
TRBD1	TRBJ2-7	TRBV10-2	-	TGCGCCAGCGGACCCCTGACAGGGGCCGGGTACGAGCAGTACTTC	CASGPLTGAGYEQYF
TRBD1	TRBJ2-3	TRBV10-3	once	TGTGCCAGCTCCTCCCGGGACAGGGTAACGGATACGCAGTATTTT	CASSSRDRVTDTQYF
-	TRBJ1-1	TRBV5-4	-	TGTGCCAGCAGCCTGCAGGGACCGAACACTGAAGCTTTCTTT	CASSLQGPNTEAFF
-	TRBJ1-3	TRBV6-1	-	TGTGCCAGCAGTGCACTAGGACAAACTGGAAACACCATATATTTT	CASSALGQTGNTIYF
TRBD2	TRBJ2-5	TRBV7-9	-	TGTGCCAGCAGCTTAACTAGCGGGATAGGGGAGACCCAGTACTTC	CASSLTSGIGETQYF
-	TRBJ1-3	TRBV30	-	TGTGCCTGGAGTGTGGGCAACTCTGGAAACACCATATATTTT	CAWSVGNSGNTIYF
-	TRBJ2-5	TRBV7-9	-	TGTGCCAGCAGCTTAGCGGGGGTTCAAGAGACCCAGTACTTC	CASSLAGVQETQYF
TRBD2	TRBJ2-7	TRBV7-2	once	TGTGCCAGCAGCATAACTAGCGCTTCCTACGAGCAGTACTTC	CASSITSASYEQYF
-	TRBJ1-2	TRBV19	-	TGTGCCAGTAGTATATCCGGTAGCAGCTATGGCTACACCTTC	CASSISGSSYGYTF
-	TRBJ1-1	TRBV5-1	-	TGCGCCAGCAGCTTCGTGGGGGAGAACACTGAAGCTTTCTTT	CASSFVGENTEAFF
-	TRBJ1-4	TRBV5-4	-	TGTGCCAGCAGCTTGGCGCCTACAACTAATGAAAAACTGTTTTTT	CASSLAPTTNEKLFF
-	TRBJ2-7	TRBV5-4	-	TGTGCCAGCAGCTTGGCCAGGGGGGACCACGAGCAGTACTTC	CASSLARGDHEQYF
TRBD1	TRBJ1-2	TRBV15	-	TGTGCCACCAGCACCGACAGGGGAGGAGGCTACACCTTC	CATSTDRGGGYTF
-	TRBJ2-6	TRBV27	-	TGTGCCAGCAGTGGTAGCGCATCCGGGGCCAACGTCCTGACTTTC	CASSGSASGANVLTF
-	TRBJ2-7	TRBV6-1	-	TGTGCCAGCAGTCCCCAATGGAGTACCCACGAGCAGTACTTC	CASSPQWSTHEQYF
TRBD1	TRBJ2-2	TRBV2	-	TGTGCCAGCAGCCCCGGGACAGGGGGCGCGAGCGGGGAGCTGTTTTTT	CASSPGTGGASGELFF
-	TRBJ2-1	TRBV27	once	TGTGCCAGCAGCCGAGGACATTCTGAGCAGTTCTTC	CASSRGHSEQFF
TRBD1	TRBJ2-1	TRBV5-6	few	TGTGCCAGCAGCTTACCGGGACAGGGAATCACTGAGCAGTTCTTC	CASSLPGQGITEQFF
TRBD1	TRBJ2-7	TRBV27	-	TGTGCCAGCAGCTCTCGGCACAGGGGTAACTACGAGCAGTACTTC	CASSSRHRGNYEQYF
-	TRBJ2-7	TRBV2	once	TGTGCCAGCAGTGCGGGGGGCAACTACGAGCAGTACTTC	CASSAGGNYEQYF
TRBD2	TRBJ2-1	TRBV5-1	-	TGCGCCAGCAGCTTGGAACTAGCGGGGGGTTCCTACAATGAGCAGTTCTTC	CASSLELAGGSYNEQFF
-	TRBJ2-5	TRBV11-1	-	TGTGCCAGCAGCTTAGGGGGCCCTAGCCAAGAGACCCAGTACTTC	CASSLGGPSQETQYF
TRBD1	TRBJ1-4	TRBV5-4	-	TGTGCCAGCAGCGTGACAGGGAAAGGTTACGAAAAACTGTTTTTT	CASSVTGKGYEKLFF
TRBD1	TRBJ2-4	TRBV5-6	many	TGTGCCAGCAGCATGGACAGGAGCGGCATTCAGTACTTC	CASSMDRSGIQYF
TRBD1	TRBJ1-1	TRBV28	-	TGTGCCAGCAGTTCCTGGACAGGGAACACTGAAGCTTTCTTT	CASSSWTGNTEAFF
TRBD1	TRBJ2-7	TRBV5-1	-	TGCGCCAGCAGCCCCACAGGGACAGGGGGAGTCTACGAGCAGTACTTC	CASSPTGTGGVYEQYF
-	TRBJ1-2	TRBV7-9	-	TGTGCCAGCAGCTTAGTGGCAGGGGATGGCTATGGCTACACCTTC	CASSLVAGDGYGYTF
-	TRBJ1-2	TRBV5-1	-	TGCGCCAGCAGCTGGGGGCCCCGGGAGGCCTATGGCTACACCTTC	CASSWGPREAYGYTF